What follows are 31 T cell receptor beta chains derived from one specimen sequenced in a study of cytomegalovirus exposure and HLA in healthy donors. The PCR had 60 Vbeta and 13 Jbeta primers. Assay used: immunoSEQ multiplex PCR; TCRdb lists only in-frame clones, some missing. This table holds more than 150,000 clones, 85% found once. Sample: PBMCs. Every receptor here comes from a woman younger than 30 in good health and CMV-seronegative.

This clone was counted once. The chain combines TRBV7-2 with TRBJ1-3; possibly TRBD1 for D (5 bases). This CDR3 contains 13 residues. The ends were cut back, 1 base at V and 11 bases at J, with 12 bases in the middle. Germline V gene lookup returns CDR1 SGHTA and CDR2 FQGNSA. The chain's CDR3 is CASSLEQAVAIYF. CDR3 bases: TGTGCCAGCAGCTTAGAACAGGCGGTAGCCATATATTTT.

V and J are TRBV5-6 and TRBJ2-2, with unresolved D. This CDR3 region has 14 residues. V was cut by 0 bases and J by 6 bases, with 9 bases left in between. CDR1 is SGHDT and CDR2 is YYEEEE in the germline V gene. The CDR3 DNA follows: TGTGCCAGCAGCTTGGCGTTTTTCTCCGGGGAGCTGTTTTTT. Protein sequence: CASSLAFFSGELFF.

The chain combines TRBV7-9 with TRBJ1-2, with 7 nucleotides matching TRBD1. This CDR3 region has 13 residues. The J segment lost 6 bases and the V segment lost 5 bases, leaving 6 bases of the junction unmatched. Germline CDR1 reads SEHNR; CDR2 reads FQNEAQ (reference sequence). As DNA, the CDR3 is TGTGCCAGCAGCCATCAGGGGGACGATGGCTACACCTTC. Translation gives CASSHQGDDGYTF.

This chain joins TRBV14 and TRBJ2-1, with 9 nucleotides matching TRBD2. Germline-derived CDR1 and CDR2 are SGHDN and FVKESK. The CDR3 runs to 15 residues. With V trimmed by 1 base and J by 4 bases, 2 bases remained unmatched. The CDR3: CASSQGTSAYNEQFF. The CDR3 region has the DNA TGTGCCAGCAGCCAAGGGACTAGCGCGTACAATGAGCAGTTCTTC.

V is TRBV27 and J is TRBJ1-2, with TRBD1 matching over 7 bases. V was pared by 5 bases and J by 3 bases, with 9 bases of the junction left unmatched. The CDR3 length is 15 residues. The germline gives CDR1 MNHEY, CDR2 SMNVEV (reference sequence). The CDR3, as DNA: TGTGCCAGCAGTCCTACGGGGCAGGGGGACTATGGCTACACCTTC. Amino acid sequence: CASSPTGQGDYGYTF.

This clone was seen just once. The chain combines TRBV5-4 with TRBJ1-1; 7 bases match TRBD1. Germline V gene lookup returns CDR1 SGHNT and CDR2 YYREEE (reference sequence). V shed 2 bases, J shed 4 bases, and the junction held 11 bases outside the gene matches. The CDR3 has 16 amino acids. The CDR3 nucleotides read TGTGCCAGCAGCTTAGGAAATCGCCAGGGGGGCACTGAAGCTTTCTTT. Translated, it gives CASSLGNRQGGTEAFF.

The chain recombines TRBV30 with TRBJ2-3, with 8 bases matching TRBD2. After removal of 5 bases from V and 4 bases from J, the junction contained 11 bases not matched to a gene. This CDR3 spans 15 amino acids. The germline gives CDR1 GTSNPN, CDR2 SVGIG (reference sequence). The CDR3 loop is CAWGVGGGIADTQYF. The CDR3 DNA reads TGTGCCTGGGGGGTAGGCGGGGGGATCGCAGATACGCAGTATTTT.

The count of this clone is one. CDR3 in amino acids: CASSFRLAGRGTYNEQFF. In DNA form, the CDR3 reads TGTGCCAGCAGCTTCCGACTAGCGGGACGGGGGACCTACAATGAGCAGTTCTTC. The chain links TRBV11-2 to TRBJ2-1, with 11 nucleotides matching TRBD2. V shed 3 bases, J shed 2 bases, and the junction held 9 bases outside the gene matches. The germline CDR1 and CDR2 sequences are SGHAT and FQNNGV. This CDR3 comprises 18 residues.

The chain recombines TRBV5-1 with TRBJ1-2, with D possibly being TRBD1 (5 bases). The CDR3 is 13 residues long. Trimming took 5 bases from V and 1 from J, leaving 9 bases between them. Germline CDR1 is SGHRS and CDR2 is YFSETQ. The CDR3 loop is CASSPDSNYGYTF. CDR3 DNA: TGCGCCAGCAGTCCCGACAGTAACTATGGCTACACCTTC.

The V gene is TRBV7-7, the J gene TRBJ2-5; possible D gene TRBD2, 6 bases. The CDR3 contains 16 residues. The V gene's germline CDR1 is SSHAT and CDR2 FNYEAQ (reference sequence). The ends were cut back, 4 bases at V and 3 bases at J, with 18 bases in the middle. Written as DNA, the CDR3 is TGTGCCAGCAGCTCAGGGAGACTAGTTAATAAAGAGACCCAGTACTTC. Its protein product is CASSSGRLVNKETQYF. Complete variable domain (other parts from reference TRBV7-7 and TRBJ2-5): GAGVSQSPRYKVTKRGQDVTLRCDPISSHATLYWYQQALGQGPEFLTYFNYEAQPDKSGLPSDRFSAERPEGSISTLTIQRTEQRDSAMYRCASSSGRLVNKETQYFGPGTRLLVL.

The V gene is TRBV6-1, the J gene TRBJ2-1; 11 nucleotides line up with TRBD2. CDR1 MNHNS and CDR2 SASEGT come from the germline V gene. Germline trimming cut 6 bases from V and 5 bases from J; bases unmatched to any gene: 6. This CDR3 region has 15 residues. CDR3 sequence: CASRMGLADHNEQFF. The CDR3 coding sequence is TGTGCCAGCAGGATGGGACTAGCGGACCACAATGAGCAGTTCTTC.

This clone was detected once. The chain links TRBV6-5 to TRBJ1-2; 11 positions agree with TRBD1. Germline trimming cut 5 bases from V and 8 bases from J; bases unmatched to any gene: 4. Germline V lookup: CDR1 MNHEY, CDR2 SVGAGI. This CDR3 contains 13 residues. CDR3 bases: TGTGCCAGCAGTCAGGGACAGGGGGACGGCTACACCTTC. Amino acids: CASSQGQGDGYTF.

The genes are TRBV30 and TRBJ1-5, with TRBD1 matching 7 bases. CDR1 and CDR2 from the germline V gene are GTSNPN and SVGIG (reference sequence). With 5 bases clipped from V and 3 bases from J, the junction kept 7 bases outside the gene matches. This CDR3 is 14 amino acids long. This CDR3 is CAWGQGVLNQPQHF. CDR3 nucleotide sequence: TGTGCCTGGGGCCAGGGGGTTCTCAATCAGCCCCAGCATTTT.

This rearrangement joins TRBV7-2 to TRBJ2-7; possible D gene TRBD2, 6 bases. Germline CDR1 reads SGHTA; CDR2 reads FQGNSA. Trimming removed 3 bases from V and 3 bases from J, with 12 bases in between. The CDR3 runs to 14 residues. The CDR3 sequence is CASSFRGGGYEQYF. DNA for the CDR3: TGTGCCAGCAGCTTTAGGGGAGGAGGCTACGAGCAGTACTTC.

The rearrangement uses TRBV6-1 and TRBJ1-3; 8 bases are shared with TRBD1. The V gene's germline CDR1 is MNHNS and CDR2 SASEGT. The CDR3 runs 15 residues. V dropped 6 bases and J dropped 3; count of bases not matched to a gene: 7. The CDR3 nucleotides read TGTGCCAGCAGCCATTCAGGGGGCTTTGGAAACACCATATATTTT. It yields the protein CASSHSGGFGNTIYF.

The chain employs TRBV27 and TRBJ1-5; the D is unclear. V gave up 4 bases and J gave up 7 bases, with 14 bases separating them. The CDR3 is 14 residues long. Germline CDR1 reads MNHEY; CDR2 reads SMNVEV (reference sequence). The CDR3 DNA reads TGTGCCAGCAGTTCTCCGGGAGCGGGGCAGCCCCAGCATTTT. Encoded protein: CASSSPGAGQPQHF.

This clone was detected a few times. The rearrangement links TRBV2 to TRBJ2-7; TRBD1 aligns across 10 bases. Losses at the gene ends were 7 bases for V and 6 bases for J; bases not matched to a gene: 9. The length of the CDR3 is 14 residues. From germline, CDR1 is SNHLY and CDR2 FYNNEI. CDR3 bases: TGTGCCAGCAAGATCGGGACAGGGGTGGCCGAGCAGTACTTC. Translated: CASKIGTGVAEQYF.

This clone was detected only once. The chain carries TRBV4-1 and TRBJ2-3; D possibly corresponds to TRBD1 (5 bases). This CDR3 comprises 16 residues. Trimming pared 1 base from V and 4 bases from J, leaving 15 bases between. Germline V gene lookup returns CDR1 MGHRA and CDR2 YSYEKL. The CDR3 sequence: CASSQAAGRQADTQYF. CDR3 coding DNA: TGCGCCAGCAGCCAAGCGGCAGGGCGTCAGGCAGATACGCAGTATTTT.

J is TRBJ2-3 and V is TRBV13; TRBD2 agrees at 8 bases. Trimming removed 3 bases from V and 2 bases from J; junction bases left unmatched: 7. The CDR3 is made up of 16 amino acids. Germline loops: CDR1 PRHDT, CDR2 FYEKMQ (reference sequence). The CDR3 nucleotides read TGTGCCAGCAGCTTTAGGTCTAGCGGGTACACAGATACGCAGTATTTT. Translation gives CASSFRSSGYTDTQYF.

This clone was counted only a few times. V and J are TRBV5-3 and TRBJ1-5; D is unresolved. TRBV5-3 is placed among ORFs of uncertain function. Trimming cost V 4 bases and J 4 bases, with 15 bases left between them. CDR3 length: 15 residues. The CDR3 nucleotides read TGTGCCAGAAGCCGGAACGAGCGGAGAAATCAGCCCCAGCATTTT. Translating gives CARSRNERRNQPQHF.

This clone showed up just once. The rearrangement uses TRBV2 and TRBJ1-5; D is ambiguous. V lost 8 bases and J 3 bases, leaving 17 bases between the germline ends. The CDR3 runs to 15 residues. The germline CDR1 and CDR2 sequences are SNHLY and FYNNEI. CDR3 nucleotides: TGTGCCAGCGGGGATGGAGGCGTCTTCAATCAGCCCCAGCATTTT. This translates into CASGDGGVFNQPQHF. Using reference TRBV2 and TRBJ1-5 for the parts outside the CDR3, the full variable domain is EPEVTQTPSHQVTQMGQEVILRCVPISNHLYFYWYRQILGQKVEFLVSFYNNEISEKSEIFDDQFSVERPDGSNFTLKIRSTKLEDSAMYFCASGDGGVFNQPQHFGDGTRLSIL.

J is TRBJ2-3 and V is TRBV7-3, with 7 bases lining up with TRBD2. Germline V lookup: CDR1 SGHTA, CDR2 FQGTGA. The CDR3 is made up of 18 amino acids. Germline trimming cut 2 bases from V and 0 bases from J; bases unmatched to any gene: 11. CDR3 sequence (DNA): TGTGCCAGCAGCTTACGCGGGAGCCCCCGTAGTAGCACAGATACGCAGTATTTT. Amino acids: CASSLRGSPRSSTDTQYF.

V usage is TRBV19 and J usage is TRBJ1-5, with D unclear. Trimming cost V 3 bases and J 4 bases, with 7 bases left between them. Germline CDR1 LNHDA, CDR2 SQIVND (reference sequence). The CDR3 sequence is 13 residues long. CDR3 protein: CASSINRNQPQHF. The CDR3 bases are TGTGCCAGTAGTATTAACAGAAATCAGCCCCAGCATTTT.

This chain joins TRBV5-8 and TRBJ1-4, with D possibly being TRBD1 (6 bases). The CDR3 loop spans 14 amino acids. CDR1 is SGHTS, CDR2 YDEGEE, per germline. Trimming pared 4 bases from V and 8 bases from J, leaving 15 bases between. Here the CDR3 DNA reads TGTGCCAGCAGCCAACAGGGTCTCGTGGAAAAACTGTTTTTT. It specifies CASSQQGLVEKLFF.

This chain links TRBV19 with TRBJ2-3; 9 bases are shared with TRBD2. The germline gives CDR1 LNHDA, CDR2 SQIVND (reference sequence). Unmatched junction bases numbered 13, after V lost 11 bases and J lost 4 bases. This CDR3 has 15 amino acids. CDR3 amino acids: CALAPAGGPADTQYF. CDR3 bases: TGTGCCCTCGCCCCGGCGGGAGGGCCCGCAGATACGCAGTATTTT.

The chain is built from TRBV28 and TRBJ1-6; possibly TRBD1 for D (6 bases). Germline V gene sequence: CDR1 MDHEN, CDR2 SYDVKM. Deletions cut 2 bases from V and 6 bases from J, with 11 bases between. There are 15 residues in the CDR3. As DNA, the CDR3 is TGTGCCAGCAGTTTACGGGGACAAGCTAATTCACCCCTCCACTTT. It encodes CASSLRGQANSPLHF.

The chain links TRBV9 to TRBJ2-2, with D tentatively TRBD2 (5 bases). The CDR3 runs 16 residues. V dropped 2 bases and J dropped 1 base, with 12 bases sitting between them. Germline CDR1 and CDR2: SGDLS and YYNGEE. In DNA form, the CDR3 reads TGTGCCAGCAGCGTTCATTCGGGGATGAACACCGGGGAGCTGTTTTTT. Protein product: CASSVHSGMNTGELFF.

The V and J genes are TRBV6-6 and TRBJ1-4; D is perhaps TRBD1 (6 bases). V lost 2 bases, J lost 4 bases, and 11 bases lay in between. Germline V gene lookup returns CDR1 MNHNY and CDR2 SVGAGI (reference sequence). This CDR3 is 15 amino acids long. The CDR3, as DNA: TGTGCCAGCAGTTACGGGGGGGCCGGTAATGAAAAACTGTTTTTT. The encoded protein is CASSYGGAGNEKLFF.

This rearrangement joins TRBV6-4 to TRBJ2-3; TRBD2 is a possible D gene (5 bases). The V end lost 1 base, the J end lost 9 bases, and 14 bases lay between the germline ends. This CDR3 is built from 14 residues. The germline V gene encodes CDR1 MRHNA and CDR2 SNTAGT. Here the CDR3 reads CASSDFSRAPTQYF. In DNA, the CDR3 is TGTGCCAGCAGTGACTTTTCGAGGGCCCCAACGCAGTATTTT.

The V gene is TRBV6-5, the J gene TRBJ2-7; 9 nucleotides line up with TRBD2. The germline V gene encodes CDR1 MNHEY and CDR2 SVGAGI. J was trimmed by 6 bases and V by 7 bases; bases with no gene match: 10. This CDR3 region has 14 residues. The CDR3 coding sequence is TGTGCCAGCAATCCCCCTAGCGGGGTTCGCGAGCAGTACTTC. Translated: CASNPPSGVREQYF.

This chain uses TRBV11-3 with TRBJ2-5; 11 bases agree with TRBD2. Looked up from germline, CDR1 is SGHNT and CDR2 is YENEEA. The length of the CDR3 is 14 residues. The J segment lost 5 bases and the V segment lost 5 bases, leaving 4 bases of the junction unmatched. The CDR3 nucleotides are TGTGCCAGCAGCCCAAGGACTAGCGGGGAGACCCAGTACTTC. Translation: CASSPRTSGETQYF.